Described below is a single T cell receptor (beta chain) sequence and its context. Other nucleotide sequences in the sample specify the same CDR3. This record belongs to a study of shared clonotypes between healthy human individuals. Study in general: Donors had three CD4 naive, three CD4 memory, two CD8 naive and one CD8 memory plate apiece.

Naive CD8 isolation took CD45RO-negative cells positively selected for CCR7 and excluded terminally differentiated effector memory CD45RA+ cells. Clones were sequenced by immunoSEQ multiplex PCR, and TCRdb holds only the in-frame ones, with some missing. This sample has about 2.1 million clones; under 95% occur once, and the top ten carry about 1.5%. This receptor was taken from a man younger than 35 in good health. Some clones in this sample may be carry-over from other donors' samples. The source material was naive CD8+ T cells from PBMCs.

The CDR3 sequence is CASSYSRGTGELFF. The CDR3 DNA follows: TGTGCCAGCAGTTACTCCCGGGGAACCGGGGAGCTGTTTTTT. This chain joins TRBV6-5 and TRBJ2-2, with D perhaps matching TRBD2 (5 bases). The CDR3 covers 14 residues. The ends were cut back, 0 bases at V and 5 bases at J, with 7 bases in the middle. CDR1 and CDR2 from the germline V gene are MNHEY and SVGAGI.